This T cell receptor beta chain was documented in a study of Tregs in tolerant kidney transplant recipients. Trimming removed 0 bases at V and 2 bases at J, with 9 bases between. CDR1 and CDR2 (germline): SGHRS, YFSETQ. The CDR3 sequence is 15 residues long. The repertoire was sequenced with immunoSEQ multiplex PCR; TCRdb's copy has only in-frame clones and lacks some. The sample holds some 110,000 clones, around nine tenths seen once. Unstimulated Tregs (CD4+CD25+CD127-) and CD4+CD25- non-Tregs were sorted from PBMCs. This chain joins TRBV5-1 and TRBJ1-3; the D gene is possibly TRBD1 (6 bases). Material: CD4+ T cells from blood. The sequence derives from a human donor in good health. This chain's CDR3 is CASSLVPGAGNTIYF. CDR3 in DNA: TGCGCCAGCAGCTTGGTGCCAGGGGCTGGAAACACCATATATTTT.